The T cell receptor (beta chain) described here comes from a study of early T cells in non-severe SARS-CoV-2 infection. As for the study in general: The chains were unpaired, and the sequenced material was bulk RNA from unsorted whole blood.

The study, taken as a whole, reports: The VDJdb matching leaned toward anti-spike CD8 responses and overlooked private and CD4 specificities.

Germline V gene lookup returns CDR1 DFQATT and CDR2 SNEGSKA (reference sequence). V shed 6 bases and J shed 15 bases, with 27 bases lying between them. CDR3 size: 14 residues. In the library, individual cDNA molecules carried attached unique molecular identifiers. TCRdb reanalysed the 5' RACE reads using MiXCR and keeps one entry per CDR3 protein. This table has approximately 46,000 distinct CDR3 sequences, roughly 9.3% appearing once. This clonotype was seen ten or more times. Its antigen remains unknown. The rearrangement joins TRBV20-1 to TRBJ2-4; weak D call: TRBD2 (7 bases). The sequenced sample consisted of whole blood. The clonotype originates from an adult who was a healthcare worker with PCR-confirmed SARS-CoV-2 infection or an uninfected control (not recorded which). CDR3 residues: CSADPWQRDTLRYF. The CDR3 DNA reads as TGCAGTGCCGACCCATGGCAGCGGGACACCTTAAGGTACTTC.